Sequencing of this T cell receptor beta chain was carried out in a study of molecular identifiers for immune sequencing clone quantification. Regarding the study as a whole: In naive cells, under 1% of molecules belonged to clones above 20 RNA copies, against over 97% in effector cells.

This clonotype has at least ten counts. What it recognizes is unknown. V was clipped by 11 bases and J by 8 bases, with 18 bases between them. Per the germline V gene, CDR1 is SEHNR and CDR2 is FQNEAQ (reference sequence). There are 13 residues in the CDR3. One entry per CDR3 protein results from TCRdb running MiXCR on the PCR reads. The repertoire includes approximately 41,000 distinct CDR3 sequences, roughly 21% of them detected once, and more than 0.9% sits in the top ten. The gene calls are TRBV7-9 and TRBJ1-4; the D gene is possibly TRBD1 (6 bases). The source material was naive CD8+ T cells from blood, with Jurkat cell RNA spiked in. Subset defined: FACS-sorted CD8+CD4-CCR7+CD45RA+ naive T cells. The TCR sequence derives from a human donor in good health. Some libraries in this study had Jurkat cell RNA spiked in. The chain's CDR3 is CAGKYREDEKLFF. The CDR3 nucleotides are TGTGCCGGGAAGTACAGGGAAGACGAAAAACTGTTTTTT.